The T cell receptor beta chain under discussion was sequenced for a study of low-dose radiotherapy and immunotherapy resistance in tumors. As for the study in general: The patients were given nivolumab 240 mg every two weeks and ipilimumab 1 mg/kg every six weeks, through an intravenous route.

This clonotype was detected ten times or more. Described time point: before trial treatment. Eligibility criteria specified advanced solid malignancies devoid of tumor-infiltrating lymphocytes. Primers targeting TRAV and TRBV primed first-strand cDNA, covering alpha and beta chains. TCRs were put through 20 to 25 PCR cycles of amplification with Phusion. A constant-region primer and the V-primer adapter served as the primer pair. TCRdb redid the calling of the reads with MiXCR, one entry per CDR3 protein. The sample shows 45,000 to 75,000 distinct CDR3 sequences, around 27% of them seen only once. V gave up 0 bases and J gave up 7 bases, with 11 bases separating them. CDR3 length: 14 amino acids. Germline CDR1 and CDR2: SGDLS and YYNGEE.

The sequence was collected from a male donor with prostate cancer. Sequenced material: PBMCs, taken before treatment. The genes are TRBV9 and TRBJ2-1; TRBD2 is a possible D gene (5 bases). CDR3 coding DNA: TGTGCCAGCAGCGTAGCCGGGATAGGGAATGAGCAGTTCTTC. Its translation: CASSVAGIGNEQFF.